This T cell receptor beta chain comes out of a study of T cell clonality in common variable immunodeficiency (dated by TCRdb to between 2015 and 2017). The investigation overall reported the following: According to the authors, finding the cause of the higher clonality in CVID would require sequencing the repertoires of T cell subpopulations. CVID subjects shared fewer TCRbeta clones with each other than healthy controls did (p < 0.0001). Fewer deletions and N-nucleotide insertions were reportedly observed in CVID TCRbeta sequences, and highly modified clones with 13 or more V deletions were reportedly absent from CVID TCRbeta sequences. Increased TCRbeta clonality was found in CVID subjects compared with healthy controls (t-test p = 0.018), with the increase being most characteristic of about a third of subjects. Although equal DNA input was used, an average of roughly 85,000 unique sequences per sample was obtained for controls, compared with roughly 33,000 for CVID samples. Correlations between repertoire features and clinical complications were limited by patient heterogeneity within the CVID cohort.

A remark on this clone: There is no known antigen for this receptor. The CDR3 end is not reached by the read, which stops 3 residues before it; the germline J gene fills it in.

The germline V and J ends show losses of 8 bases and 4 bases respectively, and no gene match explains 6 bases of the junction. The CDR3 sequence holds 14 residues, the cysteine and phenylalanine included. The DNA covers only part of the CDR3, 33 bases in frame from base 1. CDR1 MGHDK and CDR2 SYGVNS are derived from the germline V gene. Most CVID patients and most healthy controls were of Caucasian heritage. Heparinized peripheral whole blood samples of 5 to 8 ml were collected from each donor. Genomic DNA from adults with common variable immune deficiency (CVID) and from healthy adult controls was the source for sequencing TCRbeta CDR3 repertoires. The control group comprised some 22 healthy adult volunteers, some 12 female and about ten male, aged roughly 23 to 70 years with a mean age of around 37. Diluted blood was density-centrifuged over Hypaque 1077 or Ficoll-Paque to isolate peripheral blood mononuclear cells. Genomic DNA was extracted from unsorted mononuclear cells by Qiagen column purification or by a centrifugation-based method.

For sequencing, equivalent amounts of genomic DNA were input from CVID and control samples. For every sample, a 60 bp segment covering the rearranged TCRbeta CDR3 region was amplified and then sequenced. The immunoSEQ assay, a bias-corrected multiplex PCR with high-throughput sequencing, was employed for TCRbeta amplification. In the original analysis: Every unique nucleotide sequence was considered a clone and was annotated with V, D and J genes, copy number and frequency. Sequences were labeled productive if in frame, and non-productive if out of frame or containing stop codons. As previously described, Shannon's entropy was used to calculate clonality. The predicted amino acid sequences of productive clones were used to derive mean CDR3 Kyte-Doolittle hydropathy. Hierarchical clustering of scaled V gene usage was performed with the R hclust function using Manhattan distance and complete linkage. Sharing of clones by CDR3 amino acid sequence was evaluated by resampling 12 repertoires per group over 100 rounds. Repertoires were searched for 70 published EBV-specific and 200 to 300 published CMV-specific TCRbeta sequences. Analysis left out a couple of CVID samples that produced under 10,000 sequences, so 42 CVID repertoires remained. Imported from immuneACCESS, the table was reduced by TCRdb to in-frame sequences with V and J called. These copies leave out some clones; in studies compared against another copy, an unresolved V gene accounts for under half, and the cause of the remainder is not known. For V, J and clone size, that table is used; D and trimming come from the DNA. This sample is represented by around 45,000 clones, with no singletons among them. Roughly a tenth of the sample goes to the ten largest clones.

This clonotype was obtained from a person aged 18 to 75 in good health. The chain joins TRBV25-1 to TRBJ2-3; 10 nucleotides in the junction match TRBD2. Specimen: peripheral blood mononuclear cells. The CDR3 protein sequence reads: CASGRTSGADTQYF. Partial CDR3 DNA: TGTGCCAGCGGTCGAACTAGCGGGGCAGATACG.